The clone carrying this TCR beta chain has just a few counts. Its cognate antigen is unknown. Using a J-beta primer mix together with a sample-barcoded 5' primer, a second PCR was run for roughly 7 to 11 cycles. One entry per CDR3 protein results from TCRdb running MiXCR on the 5' RACE reads. The sample consists of some 1,800,000 distinct CDR3 sequences, approximately 39% of them appearing once. The sample belongs to a study of blood T cells in healthy people across ages. Study summary: In model experiments, template switching was able to capture about one barcoded beta molecule for every two T cells that were present. Findings of the study overall: Since the PBMCs were unsorted, naive and antigen-experienced cells could not be conclusively compared.

The CDR3 has 15 amino acids. V dropped 4 bases and J dropped 5 bases, with 15 bases sitting between them. Germline assignment: CDR1 SGHTA and CDR2 FQGNSA. The sequence came from a human donor in good health. Sequencing was carried out using blood. The chain has TRBV7-2 and TRBJ2-1, with D perhaps matching TRBD1 (5 bases). The CDR3 nucleotides read TGTGCCAGCAGCTACTCAGGGCAGAACAACAATGAGCAGTTCTTC. This translates into CASSYSGQNNNEQFF.